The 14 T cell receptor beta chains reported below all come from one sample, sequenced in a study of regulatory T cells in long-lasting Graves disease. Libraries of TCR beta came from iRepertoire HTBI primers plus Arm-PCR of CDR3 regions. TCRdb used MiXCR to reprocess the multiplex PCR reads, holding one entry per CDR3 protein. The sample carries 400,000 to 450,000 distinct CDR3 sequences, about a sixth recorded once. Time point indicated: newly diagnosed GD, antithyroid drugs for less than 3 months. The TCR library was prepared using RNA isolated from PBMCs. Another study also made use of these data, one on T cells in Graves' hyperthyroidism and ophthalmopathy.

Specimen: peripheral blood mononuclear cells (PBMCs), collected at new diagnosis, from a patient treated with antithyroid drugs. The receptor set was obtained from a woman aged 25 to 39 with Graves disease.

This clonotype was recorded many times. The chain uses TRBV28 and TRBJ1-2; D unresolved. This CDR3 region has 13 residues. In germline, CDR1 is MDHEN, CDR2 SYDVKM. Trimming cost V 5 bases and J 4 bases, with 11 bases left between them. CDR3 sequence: CASSTQPIYGYTF. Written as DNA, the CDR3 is TGTGCCAGCAGTACACAGCCTATCTATGGCTACACCTTC.

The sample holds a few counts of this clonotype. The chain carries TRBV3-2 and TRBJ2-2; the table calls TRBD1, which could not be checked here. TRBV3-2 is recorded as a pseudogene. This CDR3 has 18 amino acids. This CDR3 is CARRTQCRPRTDIGELFF. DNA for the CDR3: TGTGCCAGACGGACGCAATGCCGCCCCCGAACGGACATCGGGGAGCTGTTTTTT.

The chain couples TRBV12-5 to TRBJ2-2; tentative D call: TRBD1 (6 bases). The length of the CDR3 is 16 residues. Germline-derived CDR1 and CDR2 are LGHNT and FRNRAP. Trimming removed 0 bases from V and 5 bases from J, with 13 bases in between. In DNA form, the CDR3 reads TGTGCTAGTGGTTTGGTATCAGGGGTGGGGACCGGGGAGCTGTTTTTT. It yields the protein CASGLVSGVGTGELFF.

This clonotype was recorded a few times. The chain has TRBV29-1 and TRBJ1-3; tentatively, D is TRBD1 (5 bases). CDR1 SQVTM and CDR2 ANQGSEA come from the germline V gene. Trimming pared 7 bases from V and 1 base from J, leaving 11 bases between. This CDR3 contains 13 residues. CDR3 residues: CSARDGSGNTIYF. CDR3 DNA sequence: TGCAGCGCCCGGGACGGGTCTGGAAACACCATATATTTT.

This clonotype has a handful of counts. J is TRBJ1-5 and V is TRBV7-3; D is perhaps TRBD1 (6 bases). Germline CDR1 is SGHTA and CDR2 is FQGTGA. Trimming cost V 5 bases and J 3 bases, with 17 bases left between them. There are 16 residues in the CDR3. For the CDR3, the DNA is TGTGCCAGCAGCCCCCGGGACATCACCCACAATCAGCCCCAGCATTTT. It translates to CASSPRDITHNQPQHF.

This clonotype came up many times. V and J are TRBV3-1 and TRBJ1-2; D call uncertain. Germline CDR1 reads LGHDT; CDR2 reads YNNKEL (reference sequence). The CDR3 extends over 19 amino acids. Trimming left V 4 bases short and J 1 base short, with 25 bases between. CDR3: CASSPIGWDLAFFNYGYTF. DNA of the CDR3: TGTGCCAGCAGCCCAATCGGATGGGATTTGGCTTTCTTTAACTATGGCTACACCTTC.

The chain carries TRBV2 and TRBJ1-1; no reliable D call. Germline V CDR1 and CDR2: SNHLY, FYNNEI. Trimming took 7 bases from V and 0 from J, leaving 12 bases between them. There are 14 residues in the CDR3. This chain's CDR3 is CASTFGRVNTEAFF. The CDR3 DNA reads TGTGCCAGCACCTTTGGACGGGTGAACACTGAAGCTTTCTTT.

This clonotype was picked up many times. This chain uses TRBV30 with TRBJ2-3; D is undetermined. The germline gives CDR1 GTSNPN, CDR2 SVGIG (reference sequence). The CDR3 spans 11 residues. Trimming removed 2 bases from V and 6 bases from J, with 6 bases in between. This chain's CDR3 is CAWSPGDTQYF. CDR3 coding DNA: TGTGCCTGGAGTCCGGGTGATACGCAGTATTTT.

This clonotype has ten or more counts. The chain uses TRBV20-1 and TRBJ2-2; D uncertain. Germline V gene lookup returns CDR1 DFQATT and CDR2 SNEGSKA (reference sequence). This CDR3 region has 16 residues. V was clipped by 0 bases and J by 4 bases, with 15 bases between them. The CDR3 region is CSARDLGSWATGELFF. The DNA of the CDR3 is TGCAGTGCTAGAGATCTCGGTAGTTGGGCCACCGGGGAGCTGTTTTTT.

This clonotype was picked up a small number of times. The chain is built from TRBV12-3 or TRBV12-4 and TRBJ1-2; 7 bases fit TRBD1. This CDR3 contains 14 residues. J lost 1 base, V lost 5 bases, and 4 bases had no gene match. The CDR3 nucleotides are TGTGCCAGCAGTCGAGGACAGGTTAACTATGGCTACACCTTC. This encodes CASSRGQVNYGYTF.

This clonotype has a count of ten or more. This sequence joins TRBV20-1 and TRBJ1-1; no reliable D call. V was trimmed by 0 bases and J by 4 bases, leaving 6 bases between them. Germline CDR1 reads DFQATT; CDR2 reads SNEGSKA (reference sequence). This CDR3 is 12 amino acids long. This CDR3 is CSARDPSTEAFF. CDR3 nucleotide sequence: TGCAGTGCTAGAGACCCCAGCACTGAAGCTTTCTTT.

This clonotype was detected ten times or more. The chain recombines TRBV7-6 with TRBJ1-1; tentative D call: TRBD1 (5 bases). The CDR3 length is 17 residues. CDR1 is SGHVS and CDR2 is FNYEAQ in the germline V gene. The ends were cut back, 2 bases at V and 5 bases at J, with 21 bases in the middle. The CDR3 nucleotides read TGTGCCAGCAGCTTACAAGACAGCCCGGGGTGCGTTACTGAAGCTTTCTTT. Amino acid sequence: CASSLQDSPGCVTEAFF.

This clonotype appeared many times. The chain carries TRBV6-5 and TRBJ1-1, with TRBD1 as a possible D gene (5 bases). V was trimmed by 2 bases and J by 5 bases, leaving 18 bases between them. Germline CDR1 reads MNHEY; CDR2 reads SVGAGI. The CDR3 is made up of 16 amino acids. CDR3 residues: CASSYPRFPGDTEAFF. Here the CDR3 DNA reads TGTGCCAGCAGTTACCCAAGATTTCCGGGGGATACTGAAGCTTTCTTT.

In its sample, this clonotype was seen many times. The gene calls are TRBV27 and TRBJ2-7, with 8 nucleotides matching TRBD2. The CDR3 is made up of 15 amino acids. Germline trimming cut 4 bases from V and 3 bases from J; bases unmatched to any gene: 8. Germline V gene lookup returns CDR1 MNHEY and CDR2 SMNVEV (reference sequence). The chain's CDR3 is CASSSPGLGNYEQYF. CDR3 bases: TGTGCCAGCAGTTCCCCGGGACTAGGAAACTACGAGCAGTACTTC.